This is a list of T cell receptor beta chains from one sample in a study of shared clonotypes between healthy human individuals. Clones were sequenced by immunoSEQ multiplex PCR, and TCRdb holds only the in-frame ones, with some missing. The repertoire holds 2 million to 3 million clones, with approximately 93% as singletons. Sequencing used naive CD4+ T cells from PBMCs. These receptors were obtained from a man younger than 35 in good health. Some clones in this sample may be carry-over from other donors' samples. CDR3s include the opening cysteine and the closing phenylalanine or tryptophan. A D gene is named only where the DNA matches it firmly. Some rows have no size entry. The others give once, few or many, or a class for an expanded clone.

D gene | J gene | clone size | V gene | CDR3 protein | CDR3 DNA
TRBD1 | TRBJ2-5 | NA | TRBV6-6 | CASSSTRTGLETQYF | TGTGCCAGCAGCTCCACCCGGACAGGGTTAGAGACTCAGTACTTC
TRBD2 | TRBJ2-2 | NA | TRBV10-3 | CAISDISGSSGELFF | TGTGCCATCAGTGATATCAGCGGGAGTTCCGGGGAGCTGTTTTTT
TRBD2 | TRBJ2-7 | NA | TRBV11-2 | CASSFGLAGYEQYF | TGTGCCAGCAGCTTTGGACTAGCTGGCTACGAGCAGTACTTC
TRBD1 | TRBJ1-1 | NA | TRBV18 | CASSPRQGVLKNTEAFF | TGTGCCAGCTCACCACGGCAGGGGGTGTTAAAGAACACTGAAGCTTTCTTT
TRBD1 | TRBJ2-7 | NA | TRBV28 | CASSGQTGYRYEQYF | TGTGCCAGCAGTGGTCAGACAGGGTATAGGTACGAGCAGTACTTC
NA | TRBJ2-3 | NA | TRBV30 | CAWSANQVDTQYF | TGTGCCTGGAGTGCAAATCAGGTAGATACGCAGTATTTT
NA | TRBJ2-7 | NA | TRBV4-2 | CASSQDISGIEQYF | TGTGCCAGCAGCCAAGATATAAGTGGGATCGAGCAGTACTTC
NA | TRBJ2-7 | NA | TRBV27 | CASSLGTGRSSYEQYF | TGTGCCAGCAGTTTAGGGACGGGGCGAAGCTCCTACGAGCAGTACTTC
TRBD1 | TRBJ2-3 | once | TRBV5-8 | CASSPDRVADTQYF | TGTGCCAGCAGCCCGGACAGGGTCGCAGATACGCAGTATTTT
NA | TRBJ2-7 | NA | TRBV10-3 | CAISDQYEQYF | TGTGCCATCAGCGACCAGTACGAGCAGTACTTC
NA | TRBJ2-6 | NA | TRBV2 | CAIRDPGANVLTF | TGTGCCATCAGAGACCCTGGGGCCAACGTCCTGACTTTC
TRBD1 | TRBJ2-2 | NA | TRBV2 | CASRGQGDSGELFF | TGTGCCAGCAGGGGACAGGGGGATTCCGGGGAGCTGTTTTTT
NA | TRBJ2-2 | NA | TRBV29-1 | CSMTGVKDPGELFF | TGCAGCATGACAGGCGTTAAGGATCCCGGGGAGCTGTTTTTT
TRBD1 | TRBJ1-2 | NA | TRBV6-5 | CASSSLPGQAPFPF | TGTGCCAGCAGTTCACTCCCCGGACAGGCTCCCTTCCCCTTC